The clone carrying this T cell receptor (beta chain) occurred a few times. The CDR3 is made up of 14 amino acids. Trimming at V came to 1 base and at J to 6 bases, leaving 4 bases not matched to a gene. Germline-derived CDR1 and CDR2 are SGHRS and YFSETQ. The data were taken from a study of T cells in Graves' hyperthyroidism and ophthalmopathy. Study-wide background: Peripheral blood was obtained at initial diagnosis, preceding any treatment.

Enrolled ophthalmopathy patients presented with a Clinical Activity Score of at least 3, a NOSPECS grade of at least 4, and disease duration under 3 months. Out of over 7.5 ml of fresh peripheral blood came the PBMCs. RNA transcripts provided the source from which TCR beta CDR3 regions were amplified. Carried out on the TCR CDR3, a first-round RT-PCR used the HTBI primer set. A single record per CDR3 protein comes from TCRdb applying MiXCR to the multiplex PCR reads. The sample includes roughly 500,000 distinct CDR3 sequences, 24% of them seen just once. The chain links TRBV5-1 to TRBJ1-2; TRBD1 aligns across 9 bases. The TCR comes from a woman aged 30 to 39 with Graves' ophthalmopathy. The material sequenced was blood. CDR3 amino acids: CASSLTGGVDGYTF. The CDR3 nucleotides read TGCGCCAGCAGCTTGACAGGGGGCGTCGATGGCTACACCTTC.